Below are 32 T cell receptor beta chains sequenced from a single sample in a study of T-cell memory formation after mild COVID-19. MiXCR, applied by TCRdb to the 5' RACE reads, yields one record per CDR3 protein. The table includes roughly 150,000 distinct CDR3 sequences, about 14% detected once. The sequenced material came from PBMCs or a T cell subset sorted from them (not recorded which). These receptors were obtained from an adult woman who had mild COVID-19 (a few samples of this study predate the infection). Cell type and time point are not known.

The J gene is TRBJ1-1, the V gene TRBV24-1; D remains ambiguous. Trimming pared 7 bases from V and 0 bases from J, leaving 8 bases between. CDR3 length: 13 amino acids. Germline CDR1 KGHDR, CDR2 SFDVKD. This chain's CDR3 is CATSAGLNTEAFF. As DNA, the CDR3 is TGTGCCACCAGCGCCGGGCTGAACACTGAAGCTTTCTTT.

This clonotype was seen more than once but under ten times. The genes are TRBV4-3 and TRBJ2-1; 9 bases fit TRBD2. V gave up 0 bases and J gave up 1 base; unmatched junction bases: 7. The CDR3 covers 18 residues. CDR1 and CDR2 (germline): LGHNA, YSLEER. CDR3 bases: TGCGCCAGCAGCCAAGATCCGACTAGCGGAGCATCCTACAATGAGCAGTTCTTC. Amino acids: CASSQDPTSGASYNEQFF.

This clonotype was recorded at least ten times. The chain links TRBV9 to TRBJ2-5; 11 bases map to TRBD2. V shed 4 bases, J shed 2 bases, and the junction held 4 bases outside the gene matches. The CDR3 is 15 amino acids. Germline V lookup: CDR1 SGDLS, CDR2 YYNGEE. Here the CDR3 DNA reads TGTGCCAGCAGCCTCGGACTAGCGGGTCAAGAGACCCAGTACTTC. Translated: CASSLGLAGQETQYF.

This clonotype showed up just a few times. This chain joins TRBV19 and TRBJ2-7, with D possibly matching TRBD1 (5 bases). The CDR3 runs to 15 residues. Germline CDR1 reads LNHDA; CDR2 reads SQIVND (reference sequence). V gave up 5 bases and J gave up 4 bases, with 18 bases separating them. CDR3 nucleotide sequence: TGTGCCAGTAGTCTTTCAAGGGGCAACAGGTACGAGCAGTACTTC. Translating gives CASSLSRGNRYEQYF.

The chain uses TRBV20-1 and TRBJ2-7; no definite D call. V dropped 0 bases and J dropped 2 bases, with 11 bases sitting between them. The CDR3 totals 14 residues. From germline, CDR1 is DFQATT and CDR2 SNEGSKA (reference sequence). CDR3 nucleotides: TGCAGTGCTAGAGATTACAGTGGGCCCTACGAGCAGTACTTC. It codes for CSARDYSGPYEQYF.

This clonotype was detected a few times. This chain connects TRBV20-1 to TRBJ2-3; TRBD2 is a possible D gene (6 bases). The CDR3 has 14 residues. Per germline, CDR1 DFQATT and CDR2 SNEGSKA (reference sequence). V lost 0 bases to trimming and J lost 0 bases, with 7 bases between them. The CDR3 DNA sequence: TGCAGTGCTAGAGACGGGAGCAGCACAGATACGCAGTATTTT. Translation: CSARDGSSTDTQYF.

This clonotype has more than one count but fewer than ten. V gene TRBV5-1 combines with J gene TRBJ2-1, with 13 bases that match TRBD2. Per germline, CDR1 SGHRS and CDR2 YFSETQ. The CDR3 is made up of 15 amino acids. Trimming cost V 5 bases and J 7 bases; bases outside gene matches: 6. The CDR3 region is CASSRTSGGLNEQFF. CDR3 bases: TGCGCCAGCAGTAGGACTAGCGGGGGCCTTAATGAGCAGTTCTTC.

The chain recombines TRBV11-2 with TRBJ2-2, with TRBD2 matching over 7 bases. Looked up from germline, CDR1 is SGHAT and CDR2 is FQNNGV. The CDR3 runs 17 residues. With V trimmed by 2 bases and J by 3 bases, 9 bases remained unmatched. CDR3 residues: CASSLFRAGEDTGELFF. CDR3 coding DNA: TGTGCCAGCAGCTTATTCCGTGCGGGAGAAGACACCGGGGAGCTGTTTTTT.

A few counts support this clonotype. The chain employs TRBV10-3 and TRBJ2-5; 7 positions match TRBD1. V was pared by 5 bases and J by 1 base, with 19 bases of the junction left unmatched. The CDR3 length is 19 residues. Germline loops: CDR1 ENHRY, CDR2 SYGVKD. The CDR3 region has the DNA TGTGCCATCAGTACATATACCGACGGGGACAGCGCTATCCAAGAGACCCAGTACTTC. It codes for CAISTYTDGDSAIQETQYF.

This clonotype was seen many times. The rearrangement links TRBV24-1 to TRBJ2-5, with TRBD2 identical over 8 bases. The CDR3 is made up of 16 amino acids. The germline gives CDR1 KGHDR, CDR2 SFDVKD. The V gene end was trimmed by 3 bases and the J gene end by 4 bases; junction bases not matched to a gene: 9. The CDR3 DNA reads TGTGCCACCAGTGATGTCGGGATAGCGGGGAGAGAGACCCAGTACTTC. Its protein product is CATSDVGIAGRETQYF.

The chain combines TRBV20-1 with TRBJ2-1; 13 positions agree with TRBD2. The CDR3 is made up of 18 amino acids. The ends lost 4 bases at V and 4 bases at J; junction bases unmatched: 13. In germline, CDR1 is DFQATT, CDR2 SNEGSKA (reference sequence). Written as DNA, the CDR3 is TGCAGTGCTAATCGACGCTTAGGGACTAGCGGGGCGTACAATGAGCAGTTCTTC. Translated: CSANRRLGTSGAYNEQFF.

This clonotype was counted between two and nine times. This chain links TRBV3-1 with TRBJ2-5, with D possibly being TRBD1 or TRBD2 (5 bases each). The ends were cut back, 0 bases at V and 5 bases at J, with 13 bases in the middle. Germline assignment: CDR1 LGHDT and CDR2 YNNKEL (reference sequence). CDR3 length equals 15 residues. DNA of the CDR3: TGTGCCAGCAGCCAAGATCCGGGGCGGACGGAGACCCAGTACTTC. Amino acid sequence: CASSQDPGRTETQYF.

The chain carries TRBV25-1 and TRBJ2-4; D perhaps matches TRBD2 (5 bases). Trimming shortened V by 5 bases and J by 0 bases, and 14 bases separated the two germline ends. The CDR3 is made up of 16 amino acids. CDR1 is MGHDK, CDR2 SYGVNS, per germline. CDR3 in amino acids: CASSRGTGSAKNIQYF. For the CDR3, the DNA is TGTGCCAGCAGTCGAGGTACGGGGTCAGCCAAAAACATTCAGTACTTC.

This clonotype has only a few counts. This chain links TRBV7-3 with TRBJ1-1; maybe TRBD1 (5 bases). The CDR3 is 15 residues long. Germline-derived CDR1 and CDR2 are SGHTA and FQGTGA. V lost 1 base and J lost 2, with 11 bases in between. The CDR3 DNA sequence: TGTGCCAGCAGCTTAATCCCAGGGAAAAACACTGAAGCTTTCTTT. It yields the protein CASSLIPGKNTEAFF.

This clonotype was seen only a few times. The CDR3 sequence: CASRGQEPKAYEQYF. In DNA form, the CDR3 reads TGTGCCAGCAGGGGACAGGAGCCGAAGGCCTACGAGCAGTACTTC. The V call is TRBV2, the J call TRBJ2-7; 8 bases are shared with TRBD1. The germline V gene has CDR1 SNHLY and CDR2 FYNNEI. Trimming removed 6 bases from V and 2 bases from J; junction bases left unmatched: 9. The CDR3 has 15 amino acids.

This clonotype was detected a few times. The chain uses TRBV4-2 and TRBJ2-3; 10 nucleotides align to TRBD2. V lost 4 bases, J lost 2 bases, and 18 bases stayed unmatched. The CDR3 has 20 residues. Germline V lookup: CDR1 LGHNA, CDR2 YNFKEQ. CDR3 in DNA: TGTGCCAGCAGCCCCCCGGTTGAGCCCTCTAGCGGGGGTTTCACAGATACGCAGTATTTT. Translating it yields CASSPPVEPSSGGFTDTQYF.

This clonotype was seen a few times. The genes are TRBV12-3 or TRBV12-4 and TRBJ1-5, with TRBD1 identical over 11 bases. CDR3 size: 16 residues. V lost 6 bases to trimming and J lost 4 bases; unmatched junction nucleotides: 8. In DNA form, the CDR3 reads TGTGCCAGCAGCTACTCCGGGACAGGGGGTAATCAGCCCCAGCATTTT. The encoded protein is CASSYSGTGGNQPQHF.

V gene TRBV7-3 combines with J gene TRBJ1-4, with D hard to call. The V gene's germline CDR1 is SGHTA and CDR2 FQGTGA. V was shortened by 8 bases and J by 7 bases, with 14 bases between the two germline ends. The CDR3 totals 13 residues. Written as DNA, the CDR3 is TGTGCCAGCGTTGAGAGGGTCGGTGAAAAACTGTTTTTT. Protein sequence: CASVERVGEKLFF.

This clonotype was observed a few times. The chain is built from TRBV5-1 and TRBJ1-1; D is unresolved. Trimming left V 2 bases short and J 0 bases short, with 8 bases between. The germline gives CDR1 SGHRS, CDR2 YFSETQ. This CDR3 is built from 14 residues. The CDR3 nucleotides are TGCGCCAGCAGCTTAAACGACTTGAACACTGAAGCTTTCTTT. This translates into CASSLNDLNTEAFF.

V usage is TRBV12-3 or TRBV12-4 and J usage is TRBJ2-1; the D is unclear. Deletions cut 7 bases from V and 5 bases from J, with 15 bases between. This CDR3 has 14 residues. CDR3 loop: CASTPRRLHNEQFF. The CDR3 DNA is TGTGCCAGCACCCCCCGGCGGCTTCACAATGAGCAGTTCTTC.

This clonotype was found many times. This chain joins TRBV6-5 and TRBJ2-3; D ambiguous. Germline CDR1 MNHEY, CDR2 SVGAGI. V lost 0 bases and J 8 bases, leaving 9 bases between the germline ends. The CDR3 loop spans 13 amino acids. This chain's CDR3 is CASSYSRALTQYF. DNA for the CDR3: TGTGCCAGCAGTTACTCTCGGGCCCTTACGCAGTATTTT.

V usage is TRBV7-8 and J usage is TRBJ2-1; D is ambiguous. This CDR3 is 19 amino acids long. Germline V gene data show CDR1 as SGHVS and CDR2 as FQNEAQ. V gave up 5 bases and J gave up 0 bases, with 23 bases separating them. In DNA form, the CDR3 reads TGTGCCAGCAGCCCTAGGCCTAACAGCCCCGCGAGCTCCTACAATGAGCAGTTCTTC. This codes for CASSPRPNSPASSYNEQFF.

This clonotype was picked up a small number of times. The J gene is TRBJ2-7, the V gene TRBV10-3; no definite D call. Germline values: CDR1 ENHRY, CDR2 SYGVKD. This CDR3 has 14 amino acids. Trimming removed 2 bases at V and 6 bases at J, with 14 bases between. The DNA for the CDR3 is TGTGCCATCAGTGAGCAAAATGAGTTGGCCGAGCAGTACTTC. The encoded protein is CAISEQNELAEQYF.

In its sample, this clonotype was seen a few times. This chain links TRBV12-3 or TRBV12-4 with TRBJ2-7; perhaps TRBD2 as D (5 bases). Trimming pared 3 bases from V and 2 bases from J, leaving 8 bases between. CDR3 length: 13 residues. Here the CDR3 DNA reads TGTGCCAGCAGTTTCGGGGTCACCTACGAGCAGTACTTC. It encodes CASSFGVTYEQYF.

The chain uses TRBV5-1 and TRBJ2-7; TRBD1 matches 9 bases. CDR3 length equals 14 residues. V shed 2 bases and J 5 bases; nucleotides not matched to a gene: 5. Germline V gives CDR1 SGHRS, CDR2 YFSETQ. The CDR3 spells CASSFRTGENEQYF. CDR3 in DNA: TGCGCCAGCAGCTTCCGGACAGGGGAGAACGAGCAGTACTTC. Together with reference TRBV5-1 and TRBJ2-7, the CDR3 gives the full variable domain: KAGVTQTPRYLIKTRGQQVTLSCSPISGHRSVSWYQQTPGQGLQFLFEYFSETQRNKGNFPGRFSGRQFSNSRSEMNVSTLELGDSALYLCASSFRTGENEQYFGPGTRLTVT.

The chain joins TRBV29-1 to TRBJ2-2; D is uncertain. This CDR3 has 12 residues. Germline V gene sequence: CDR1 SQVTM, CDR2 ANQGSEA. The V and J ends lost 7 bases and 3 bases respectively, with 9 bases between them. CDR3 nucleotides: TGCAGCGCCCGACGAGACACCGGGGAGCTGTTTTTT. It translates to CSARRDTGELFF.

This clonotype was picked up one time. Here the CDR3 reads CSARTDMSNQPQHF. DNA for the CDR3: TGCAGTGCTAGGACCGATATGAGCAATCAGCCCCAGCATTTT. V usage is TRBV20-1 and J usage is TRBJ1-5; D unresolved. V gave up 3 bases and J gave up 1 base, with 10 bases separating them. CDR1 and CDR2 from the germline V gene are DFQATT and SNEGSKA (reference sequence). The CDR3 loop spans 14 amino acids.

This clonotype was seen a handful of times. The V and J genes are TRBV12-3 or TRBV12-4 and TRBJ2-7; no clear D. Trimming left V 8 bases short and J 2 bases short, with 10 bases between. The CDR3 covers 12 residues. The CDR3 bases are TGTGCCAGCGGGCAGGATACCTACGAGCAGTACTTC. This gives the protein CASGQDTYEQYF.

This clonotype was found a few times. The genes are TRBV20-1 and TRBJ2-1; TRBD2 matches 8 bases. The V segment lost 3 bases and the J segment 8 bases; nucleotides outside the gene matches: 6. The germline V gene encodes CDR1 DFQATT and CDR2 SNEGSKA (reference sequence). The CDR3 contains 13 residues. The CDR3 nucleotides are TGCAGTGCTAGCCCGACTAGCGCTTATGAGCAGTTCTTC. Its translation: CSASPTSAYEQFF.

This clonotype was seen many times. The junction shows a germline mismatch at one end, possibly a read error. This chain connects TRBV7-7 to TRBJ2-3, with D tentatively TRBD1 (6 bases). CDR1 and CDR2 (germline): SSHAT, FNYEAQ (reference sequence). This CDR3 is 15 amino acids long. CDR3: CASSLVPAGVDTQYF. CDR3 in DNA: TGTGCTAGCAGCTTGGTCCCCGCAGGGGTCGATACGCAGTATTTT.

The chain recombines TRBV15 with TRBJ2-3; D is undetermined. The CDR3 is 15 residues long. Trimming stripped 0 bases from V and 0 bases from J, with 7 bases between. CDR1 is LNHNV and CDR2 is YYDKDF in the germline V gene (reference sequence). CDR3 in amino acids: CATSRDRISTDTQYF. The DNA of the CDR3 is TGTGCCACCAGCAGAGATAGGATTAGCACAGATACGCAGTATTTT.

This clonotype occurred a few times. V and J are TRBV29-1 and TRBJ2-6, with D uncertain. This CDR3 has 13 amino acids. The germline V gene has CDR1 SQVTM and CDR2 ANQGSEA. V lost 4 bases, J lost 4 bases, and 8 bases lay in between. CDR3 coding DNA: TGCAGCGTTGCTCCTTCCGGGGCCAACGTCCTGACTTTC. Protein sequence: CSVAPSGANVLTF.